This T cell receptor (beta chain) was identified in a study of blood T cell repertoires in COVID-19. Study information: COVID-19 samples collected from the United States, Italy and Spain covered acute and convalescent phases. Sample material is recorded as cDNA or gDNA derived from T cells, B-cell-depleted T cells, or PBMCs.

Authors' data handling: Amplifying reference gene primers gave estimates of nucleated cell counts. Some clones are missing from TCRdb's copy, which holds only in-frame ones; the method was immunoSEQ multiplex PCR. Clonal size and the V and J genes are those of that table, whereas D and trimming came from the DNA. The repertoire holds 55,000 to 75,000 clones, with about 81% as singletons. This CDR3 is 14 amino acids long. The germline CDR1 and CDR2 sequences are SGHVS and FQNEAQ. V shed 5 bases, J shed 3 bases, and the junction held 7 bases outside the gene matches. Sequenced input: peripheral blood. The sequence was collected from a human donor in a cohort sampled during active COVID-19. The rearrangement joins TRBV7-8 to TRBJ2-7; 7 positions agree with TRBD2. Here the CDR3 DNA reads TGTGCCAGCAGCCCTGGGGAGGGCTACTACGAGCAGTACTTC. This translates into CASSPGEGYYEQYF.